The rows below give T cell receptor beta chains drawn from one sample of a study of T cell responses to AZD1222 COVID-19 vaccine. The data were produced by immunoSEQ multiplex PCR, yet TCRdb's version contains in-frame clones alone and is incomplete. The sample has tens of thousands of clones, 70% to 90% seen once. Specimen: peripheral blood, collected 28 days after the second dose of the MenACWY control vaccine. The receptors originated from an adult who received the MenACWY meningococcal vaccine as a control. Each CDR3 is given with its conserved first and last residue. Each record gives: CDR3 protein, J gene, D gene, CDR3 length, V gene. D genes are given only for firm matches.

CATSDSTGTGELFF | TRBJ2-2 | NA | 14 | TRBV24-1
CASSLGGAEKNIQYF | TRBJ2-4 | NA | 15 | TRBV11-2
CASSIDWDSQNIQYF | TRBJ2-4 | TRBD1 | 15 | TRBV19
CASSALAGTYNEQFF | TRBJ2-1 | TRBD2 | 15 | TRBV6-4
CASSGSPRGVIRTGELFF | TRBJ2-2 | NA | 18 | TRBV25-1
CASSLVVTSSYNSPLHF | TRBJ1-6 | NA | 17 | TRBV7-8
CASSFTPHYEQYF | TRBJ2-7 | NA | 13 | TRBV28
CASSQDRRMGGYTF | TRBJ1-2 | NA | 14 | TRBV4-3
CASSSRTGNSNQPQHF | TRBJ1-5 | NA | 16 | TRBV11-2
CASSSRPGLQETQYF | TRBJ2-5 | NA | 15 | TRBV7-8
CASSLKGLGTIYF | TRBJ1-3 | NA | 13 | TRBV12-3/TRBV12-4
CASNEQGPGGNQPQHF | TRBJ1-5 | NA | 16 | TRBV28
CASSRSRDRGNYGYTF | TRBJ1-2 | TRBD1 | 16 | TRBV6-6
CASSLAVGNTIYF | TRBJ1-3 | NA | 13 | TRBV7-9
CASSLGQGGARNTEAFF | TRBJ1-1 | TRBD1 | 17 | TRBV6-2/TRBV6-3
CASSKGVRSSGNTIYF | TRBJ1-3 | NA | 16 | TRBV21-1
CASSPRTPGQGALNYGYTF | TRBJ1-2 | TRBD1 | 19 | TRBV4-2
CASSLGQGTEAFF | TRBJ1-1 | TRBD1 | 13 | TRBV7-8
CASSQDSGVQPQHF | TRBJ1-5 | NA | 14 | TRBV4-2
CASRSLGAPGELFF | TRBJ2-2 | NA | 14 | TRBV7-2
CASSHPRGTDTGELFF | TRBJ2-2 | NA | 16 | TRBV4-2
CASGQGNTEAFF | TRBJ1-1 | NA | 12 | TRBV2
CASSLTSGAYQETQYF | TRBJ2-5 | TRBD2 | 16 | TRBV4-2
CASRRGGTQEKLFF | TRBJ1-4 | NA | 14 | TRBV28
CASAAVPGNPTEAFF | TRBJ1-1 | NA | 15 | TRBV7-6
CASSVEGPYGYTF | TRBJ1-2 | NA | 13 | TRBV9
CASSPQGFGSPLHF | TRBJ1-6 | TRBD1 | 14 | TRBV7-2
CAITPGQVTGELFF | TRBJ2-2 | TRBD1 | 14 | TRBV10-3
CASSLQGDGNTIYF | TRBJ1-3 | NA | 14 | TRBV6-5
CASSYNRRGYLDEQYF | TRBJ2-7 | NA | 16 | TRBV6-5
CASALPGGPYGYTF | TRBJ1-2 | NA | 14 | TRBV2
CASTPSRDRNSPLHF | TRBJ1-6 | NA | 15 | TRBV5-6
CASSQELGAFGISYEQYF | TRBJ2-7 | NA | 18 | TRBV4-3
CASSAGDRVVETQYF | TRBJ2-5 | TRBD1 | 15 | TRBV5-1
CASSSGQGLKEKLFF | TRBJ1-4 | TRBD1 | 15 | TRBV7-9
CASSPGQGVRGYTF | TRBJ1-2 | TRBD1 | 14 | TRBV5-5
CASRLDSYEQYF | TRBJ2-7 | NA | 12 | TRBV2
CASSPSQGLNQPQHF | TRBJ1-5 | TRBD1 | 15 | TRBV3-1/TRBV3-2
CASSSPLGGPADTQYF | TRBJ2-3 | NA | 16 | TRBV5-6
CASGYPYNEQFF | TRBJ2-1 | NA | 12 | TRBV6-6
CASSTQTSGGPDTQYF | TRBJ2-3 | TRBD2 | 16 | TRBV11-3
CASSRDSGANVLTF | TRBJ2-6 | NA | 14 | TRBV27
CASSQDLASGPHTDTQYF | TRBJ2-3 | TRBD2 | 18 | TRBV4-1
CASSLSFLAGGSGANVLTF | TRBJ2-6 | TRBD2 | 19 | TRBV4-2
CASSSLRDSSYEQYF | TRBJ2-7 | TRBD1 | 15 | TRBV2
CASSLKGMNTEAFF | TRBJ1-1 | NA | 14 | TRBV28
CASSSHPSGTESSYEQYF | TRBJ2-7 | NA | 18 | TRBV7-7
CASRPRDRNSPLHF | TRBJ1-6 | TRBD1 | 14 | TRBV5-6
CSYRENTEAFF | TRBJ1-1 | NA | 11 | TRBV29-1
CASRREWITNEKLFF | TRBJ1-4 | NA | 15 | TRBV2
CASSSGLASTDTQYF | TRBJ2-3 | TRBD2 | 15 | TRBV5-1
CASSGTDQGYTF | TRBJ1-2 | TRBD1 | 12 | TRBV28
CASSSRTGGAGTEAFF | TRBJ1-1 | TRBD1 | 16 | TRBV6-5
CASSDLDSSANEKLFF | TRBJ1-4 | NA | 16 | TRBV2
CASSVGNNEQFF | TRBJ2-1 | NA | 12 | TRBV9
CASSQTSGRQETQYF | TRBJ2-5 | TRBD2 | 15 | TRBV6-5
CASSLAWDAEAFF | TRBJ1-1 | NA | 13 | TRBV5-1
CASSQRGGGTDTQYF | TRBJ2-3 | NA | 15 | TRBV3-1/TRBV3-2
CASSLLSGGRETQYF | TRBJ2-5 | TRBD2 | 15 | TRBV5-1
CAISESASTDTQYF | TRBJ2-3 | NA | 14 | TRBV10-3